The 17 T cell receptor beta chains in this list originate from one sample, sequenced in a study of T cell responses to AZD1222 COVID-19 vaccine. Measured with immunoSEQ multiplex PCR; TCRdb has only the in-frame clones, and not every one. The sample lists 250,000 to 300,000 clones, 94% occurring once. The source was peripheral blood, collected 28 days after the second AZD1222 dose. The receptors were sampled from an adult who received the AZD1222 COVID-19 vaccine.

Notes on this clone: Other DNA sequences in this sample translate to the same CDR3. The rearrangement uses TRBV19 and TRBJ1-1, with D perhaps TRBD1 (5 bases). The V and J ends lost 5 bases and 0 bases respectively, with 10 bases between them. This CDR3 has 14 residues. CDR1 LNHDA and CDR2 SQIVND come from the germline V gene (reference sequence). The CDR3 DNA reads TGTGCCAGTAGTCCGGGACTGATGAACACTGAAGCTTTCTTT. Amino acid sequence: CASSPGLMNTEAFF.

The rearrangement uses TRBV6-5 and TRBJ1-1; tentative D call: TRBD1 (6 bases). The V gene lost 7 bases and the J gene lost 5 bases, with 8 bases spanning the gap. Germline CDR1 is MNHEY and CDR2 is SVGAGI. The CDR3 is 11 residues long. The CDR3 nucleotides are TGTGCCAGCATAGGGGGGACTGAAGCTTTCTTT. Translated, it gives CASIGGTEAFF.

The rearrangement links TRBV5-6 to TRBJ1-2; D unresolved. This CDR3 is 10 amino acids long. Between the trimmed V and J ends, which lost 4 bases and 12 bases, there was a span of 10 bases. The germline CDR1 and CDR2 sequences are SGHDT and YYEEEE. The CDR3 nucleotides read TGTGCCAGCAGCCTTTGGGTGGACACCTTC. Protein: CASSLWVDTF.

For the CDR3, the DNA is TGTGCCAGCATATCGCTAGCAAGGGCTCCCTCCTACAATGAGCAGTTCTTC. It specifies CASISLARAPSYNEQFF. The chain carries TRBV27 and TRBJ2-1; tentative D call: TRBD2 (5 bases). V was pared by 7 bases and J by 0 bases, with 19 bases between. The germline CDR1 and CDR2 sequences are MNHEY and SMNVEV (reference sequence). The CDR3 runs 17 residues.

The chain joins TRBV7-2 to TRBJ1-5, with 9 nucleotides matching TRBD1. This CDR3 contains 15 residues. CDR1 and CDR2 (germline): SGHTA, FQGNSA. Trimming took 1 base from V and 4 from J; bases not matched to a gene: 2. This CDR3 is CASSLVGQGNQPQHF. CDR3 nucleotides: TGTGCCAGCAGCTTAGTAGGACAGGGGAATCAGCCCCAGCATTTT.

The chain carries TRBV14 and TRBJ2-1; no clear D. Germline V CDR1 and CDR2: SGHDN, FVKESK. Trimming removed 4 bases from V and 9 bases from J, with 7 bases in between. The CDR3 has 11 residues. The CDR3 nucleotides read TGTGCCAGCAGCCTATGGGGTGAGCAGTTCTTC. Translated, it gives CASSLWGEQFF.

The chain joins TRBV3-1 (or the pseudogene TRBV3-2) to TRBJ1-6; weak D call: TRBD1 (6 bases). There are 15 residues in the CDR3. Germline values: CDR1 LGHDT, CDR2 YNNKEL (reference sequence). V was clipped by 1 base and J by 8 bases, with 12 bases between them. The CDR3 DNA reads as TGTGCCAGCAGCCAAGTACAGGGCCGGGATTCACCCCTCCACTTT. Translation: CASSQVQGRDSPLHF.

The V gene is TRBV18, the J gene TRBJ2-7; D might be TRBD1 (8 bases). This CDR3 has 13 amino acids. The V end lost 5 bases, the J end lost 6 bases, and 14 bases lay between the germline ends. The germline gives CDR1 KGHSH, CDR2 LQKENI. The CDR3 reads CASSSTGEGEQYF. CDR3 DNA: TGTGCCAGCTCATCGACAGGGGAGGGCGAGCAGTACTTC.

The chain employs TRBV11-2 and TRBJ2-7; TRBD2 matches 8 bases. The V gene end was trimmed by 5 bases and the J gene end by 4 bases; junction bases not matched to a gene: 7. Germline CDR1 and CDR2: SGHAT and FQNNGV. This CDR3 region has 14 residues. The CDR3, as DNA: TGTGCCAGCAGCCGACTAGCGTCTACGTACGAGCAGTACTTC. It translates to CASSRLASTYEQYF.

The genes are TRBV5-6 and TRBJ2-7, with 9 bases fitting TRBD2. CDR3 length equals 15 residues. The trim removed 4 bases at V and 3 bases at J, leaving 8 bases unmatched. CDR1 and CDR2 from the germline V gene are SGHDT and YYEEEE. CDR3 nucleotides: TGTGCCAGCAGCCCCCAGGGACTAGCAAGCTACGAGCAGTACTTC. Its translation is CASSPQGLASYEQYF.

The chain employs TRBV19 and TRBJ1-2; D is unresolved. V dropped 7 bases and J dropped 7 bases, with 16 bases sitting between them. Germline values: CDR1 LNHDA, CDR2 SQIVND (reference sequence). This CDR3 has 13 residues. CDR3 residues: CASKGLGETGYTF. In DNA, the CDR3 is TGTGCCAGTAAGGGCCTGGGAGAGACTGGCTACACCTTC.

As for this clone: Other DNA sequences from this sample encode an identical CDR3 as well. This chain links TRBV7-2 with TRBJ2-7; D possibly corresponds to TRBD1 (5 bases). The V end lost 4 bases, the J end lost 0 bases, and 10 bases lay between the germline ends. CDR3 length equals 14 residues. Germline CDR1 is SGHTA and CDR2 is FQGNSA. CDR3 nucleotides: TGTGCCAGCAGCTCCAGGGTATCCTCCTACGAGCAGTACTTC. Translated, it gives CASSSRVSSYEQYF.

The chain recombines TRBV2 with TRBJ1-1, with unresolved D. The germline V and J ends were trimmed by 7 bases and 1 base, with 10 bases remaining between them. The CDR3 length is 13 residues. Germline V gene lookup returns CDR1 SNHLY and CDR2 FYNNEI. The chain's CDR3 is CASIRQENTEAFF. The CDR3 DNA reads as TGTGCCAGCATCAGGCAGGAGAACACTGAAGCTTTCTTT.

The chain employs TRBV27 and TRBJ2-3; 7 bases are a match to TRBD2. The CDR3 contains 17 residues. V was pared by 2 bases and J by 3 bases, with 11 bases of the junction left unmatched. CDR1 is MNHEY and CDR2 is SMNVEV in the germline V gene (reference sequence). The CDR3: CASSLNIWGGATDTQYF. DNA for the CDR3: TGTGCCAGCAGTTTAAACATCTGGGGAGGGGCTACAGATACGCAGTATTTT.

V and J are TRBV5-1 and TRBJ2-1; no definite D call. V lost 1 base to trimming and J lost 1 base, with 6 bases between them. CDR1 SGHRS and CDR2 YFSETQ come from the germline V gene. The length of the CDR3 is 14 residues. The CDR3 sequence is CASSLRLSYNEQFF. In nucleotides, the CDR3 is TGCGCCAGCAGCTTGAGGCTATCCTACAATGAGCAGTTCTTC.

Here the CDR3 reads CASCNSGKAVMNTEAFF. DNA of the CDR3: TGTGCCAGCTGCAACTCGGGGAAGGCTGTAATGAACACTGAAGCTTTCTTT. The chain carries TRBV7-8 and TRBJ1-1; D unclear. V lost 8 bases, J lost 0 bases, and 22 bases lay in between. There are 17 residues in the CDR3. Germline-derived CDR1 and CDR2 are SGHVS and FQNEAQ.

The genes are TRBV29-1 and TRBJ1-4; D gene uncertain. CDR3 length equals 12 residues. Trimming left V 5 bases short and J 14 bases short, with 18 bases between. The germline V gene has CDR1 SQVTM and CDR2 ANQGSEA. The CDR3 DNA follows: TGCAGCGTTCGACTCCAACGGGGAAATCTGTTTTTT. Translating gives CSVRLQRGNLFF.